A single count supports the clone carrying this T cell receptor beta chain. Its antigen is not known. Via MiXCR, TCRdb re-called the RT-PCR reads, giving one row per CDR3 protein. The table has about 780,000 distinct CDR3 sequences, around a sixth seen once; the top ten hold approximately 11%. This CDR3 contains 14 residues. CDR1 is SGHRS, CDR2 YFSETQ, per germline. V dropped 0 bases and J dropped 6 bases, with 9 bases sitting between them. This specimen belongs to a study of response to subunit inactivated influenza vaccine. Study-wide results and limits: Few new T cells, the authors suggested, are recruited by each seasonal influenza vaccination.

This sequence originates from a man aged 45 to 65 who received an inactivated influenza vaccine. The sequenced sample was PBMCs from blood, obtained approximately 5 days after vaccination. J is TRBJ1-4 and V is TRBV5-1, with D uncertain. DNA of the CDR3: TGCGCCAGCAGCTTGGGTGCGACGGATGAAAAACTGTTTTTT. Its translation: CASSLGATDEKLFF.